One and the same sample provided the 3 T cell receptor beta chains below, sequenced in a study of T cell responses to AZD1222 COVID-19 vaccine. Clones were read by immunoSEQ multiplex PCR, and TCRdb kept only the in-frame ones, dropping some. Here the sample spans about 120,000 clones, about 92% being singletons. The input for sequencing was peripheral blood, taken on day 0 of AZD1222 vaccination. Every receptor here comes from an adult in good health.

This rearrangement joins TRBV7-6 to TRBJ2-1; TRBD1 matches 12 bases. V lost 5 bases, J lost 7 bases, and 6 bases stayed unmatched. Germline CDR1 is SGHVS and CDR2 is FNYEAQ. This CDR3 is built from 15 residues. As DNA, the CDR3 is TGTGCCAGCAGCGGGGGACAGGGGGCTTTGAATGAGCAGTTCTTC. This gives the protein CASSGGQGALNEQFF.

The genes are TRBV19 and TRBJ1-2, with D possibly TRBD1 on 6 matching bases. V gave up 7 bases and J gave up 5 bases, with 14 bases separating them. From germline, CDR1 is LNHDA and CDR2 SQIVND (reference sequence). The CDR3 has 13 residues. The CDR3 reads CASMAGDEYGYTF. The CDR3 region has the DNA TGTGCCAGTATGGCAGGGGACGAGTATGGCTACACCTTC.

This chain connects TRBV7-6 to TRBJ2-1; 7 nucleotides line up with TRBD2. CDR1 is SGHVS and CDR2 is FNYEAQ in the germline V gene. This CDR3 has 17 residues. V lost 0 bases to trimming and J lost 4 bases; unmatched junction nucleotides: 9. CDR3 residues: CASSLASRGGSYNEQFF. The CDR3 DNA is TGTGCCAGCAGCTTAGCATCTCGTGGCGGGAGTTACAATGAGCAGTTCTTC.